The present TCR beta chain was sequenced within a study of shared clonotypes between healthy human individuals. This clone was found once. There are 18 residues in the CDR3. V was clipped by 2 bases and J by 5 bases; unmatched bases: 15. Germline V lookup: CDR1 SEHNR, CDR2 FQNEAQ (reference sequence). Splitting of each subset's genomic DNA was done evenly across several immunoSEQ plates. Profiling relied on immunoSEQ multiplex PCR, and the TCRdb table lists in-frame clones only, not all of them. Of over 400,000 clones listed, around 73% were seen once; the top ten hold approximately 12%. The rearrangement uses TRBV7-9 and TRBJ2-7; TRBD2 aligns across 10 bases. Material for sequencing was PBMCs. The sequence derives from a woman aged 40 to 50 in good health. Some clones in this sample may be carry-over from other donors' samples. The CDR3 sequence: CASSLRGGLAERRHEQYF. DNA for the CDR3: TGTGCCAGCAGCTTAAGGGGAGGACTAGCGGAGCGGCGGCACGAGCAGTACTTC.